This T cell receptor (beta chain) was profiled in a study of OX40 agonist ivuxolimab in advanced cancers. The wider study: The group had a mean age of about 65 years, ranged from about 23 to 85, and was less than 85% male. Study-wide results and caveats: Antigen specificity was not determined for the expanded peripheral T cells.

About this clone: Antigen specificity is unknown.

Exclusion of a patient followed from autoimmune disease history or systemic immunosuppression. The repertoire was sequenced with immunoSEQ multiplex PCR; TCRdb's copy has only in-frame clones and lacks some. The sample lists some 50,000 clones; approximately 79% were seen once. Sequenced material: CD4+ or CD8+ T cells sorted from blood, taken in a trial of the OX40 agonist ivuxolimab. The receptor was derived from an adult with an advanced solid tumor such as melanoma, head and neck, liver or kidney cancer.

The CDR3 sequence: CASRSTGIQETQYF. In DNA form, the CDR3 reads TGTGCCAGCAGATCGACAGGGATCCAAGAGACCCAGTACTTC. The chain has TRBV7-2 and TRBJ2-5; 7 bases line up with TRBD1. The V and J ends lost 6 bases and 1 base, in that order; junction bases with no gene match: 5. CDR3 length: 14 amino acids. Germline lookup yields CDR1 SGHTA and CDR2 FQGNSA.